The clone carrying this T cell receptor (beta chain) was found a few times. What it binds is not known. This entry belongs to a study of cytomegalovirus exposure and HLA in healthy donors. Study findings and constraints: Reported results showed that the classifier diagnosed cytomegalovirus status with high specificity and sensitivity.

This CDR3 has 16 amino acids. Germline V gene sequence: CDR1 SNHLY, CDR2 FYNNEI. J lost 2 bases, V lost 6 bases, and 12 bases had no gene match. Likely unrecorded immune exposures existed in these nominally healthy donors. Vbeta (60) and Jbeta (13) primers were used in the PCR. TCRdb's copy holds only in-frame clones and misses some; the assay was immunoSEQ multiplex PCR. The repertoire holds about 120,000 clones, with around 77% as singletons. The chain combines TRBV2 with TRBJ1-1; 7 bases are shared with TRBD1. The sequenced sample was PBMCs. This clonotype originated in a woman in her thirties in good health and CMV-seropositive. CDR3 residues: CASSETGRETNTEAFF. The CDR3 DNA reads as TGTGCCAGCAGCGAGACAGGGCGGGAAACAAACACTGAAGCTTTCTTT.